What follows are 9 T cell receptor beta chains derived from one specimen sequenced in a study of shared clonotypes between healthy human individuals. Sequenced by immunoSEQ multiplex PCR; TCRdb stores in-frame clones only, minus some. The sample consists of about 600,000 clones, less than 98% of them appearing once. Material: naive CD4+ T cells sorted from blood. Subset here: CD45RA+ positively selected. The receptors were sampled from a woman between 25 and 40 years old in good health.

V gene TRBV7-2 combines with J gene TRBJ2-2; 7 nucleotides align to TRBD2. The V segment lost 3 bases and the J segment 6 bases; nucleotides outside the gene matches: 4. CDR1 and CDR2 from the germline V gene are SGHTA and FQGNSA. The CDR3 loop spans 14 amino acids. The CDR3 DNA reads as TGTGCCAGCAGCTTTGCGGGAGAATCCGGGGAGCTGTTTTTT. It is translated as CASSFAGESGELFF.

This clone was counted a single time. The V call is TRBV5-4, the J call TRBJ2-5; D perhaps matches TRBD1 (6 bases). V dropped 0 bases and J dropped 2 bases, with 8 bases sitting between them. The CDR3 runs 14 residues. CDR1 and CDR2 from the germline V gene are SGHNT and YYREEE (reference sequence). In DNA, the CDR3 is TGTGCCAGCAGCTTGGGTAGGGGGCAAGAGACCCAGTACTTC. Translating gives CASSLGRGQETQYF. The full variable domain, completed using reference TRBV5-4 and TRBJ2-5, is ETGVTQSPTHLIKTRGQQVTLRCSSQSGHNTVSWYQQALGQGPQFIFQYYREEENGRGNFPPRFSGLQFPNYSSELNVNALELDDSALYLCASSLGRGQETQYFGPGTRLLVL.

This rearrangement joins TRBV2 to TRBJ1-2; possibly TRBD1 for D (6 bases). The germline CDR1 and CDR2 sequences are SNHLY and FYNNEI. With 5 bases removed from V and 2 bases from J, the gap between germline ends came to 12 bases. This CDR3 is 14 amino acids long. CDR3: CASSLRGANYGYTF. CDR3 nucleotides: TGTGCCAGCAGTCTCAGGGGCGCAAACTATGGCTACACCTTC.

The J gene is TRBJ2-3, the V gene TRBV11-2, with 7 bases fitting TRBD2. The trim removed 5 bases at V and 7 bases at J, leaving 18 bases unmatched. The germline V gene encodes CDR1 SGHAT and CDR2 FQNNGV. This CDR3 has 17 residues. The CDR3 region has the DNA TGTGCCAGCAGCCCTTGGACTAGTCGGGGTTATGCGAATACGCAGTATTTT. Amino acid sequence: CASSPWTSRGYANTQYF. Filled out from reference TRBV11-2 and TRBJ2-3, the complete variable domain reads EAGVAQSPRYKIIEKRQSVAFWCNPISGHATLYWYQQILGQGPKLLIQFQNNGVVDDSQLPKDRFSAERLKGVDSTLKIQPAKLEDSAVYLCASSPWTSRGYANTQYFGPGTRLTVL.

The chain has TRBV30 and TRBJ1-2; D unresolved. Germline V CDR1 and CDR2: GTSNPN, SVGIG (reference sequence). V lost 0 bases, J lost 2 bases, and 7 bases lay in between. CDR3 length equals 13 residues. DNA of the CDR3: TGTGCCTGGAGTGTAGCGAGAAACTATGGCTACACCTTC. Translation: CAWSVARNYGYTF. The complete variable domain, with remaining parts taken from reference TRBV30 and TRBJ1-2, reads SQTIHQWPATLVQPVGSPLSLECTVEGTSNPNLYWYRQAAGRGLQLLFYSVGIGQISSEVPQNLSASRPQDRQFILSSKKLLLSDSGFYLCAWSVARNYGYTFGSGTRLTVV.

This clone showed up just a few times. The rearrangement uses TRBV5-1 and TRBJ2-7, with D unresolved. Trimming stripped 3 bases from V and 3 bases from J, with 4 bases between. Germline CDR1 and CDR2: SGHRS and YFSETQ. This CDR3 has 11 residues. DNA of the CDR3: TGCGCCAGCAGCTCAGTCTACGAGCAGTACTTC. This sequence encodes CASSSVYEQYF.

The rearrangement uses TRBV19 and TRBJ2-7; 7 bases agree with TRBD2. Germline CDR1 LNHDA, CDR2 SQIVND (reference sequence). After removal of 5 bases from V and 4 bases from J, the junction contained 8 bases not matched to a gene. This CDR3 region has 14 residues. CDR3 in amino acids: CASSSTSVNYEQYF. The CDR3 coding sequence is TGTGCCAGTAGTTCAACTAGCGTGAATTACGAGCAGTACTTC.

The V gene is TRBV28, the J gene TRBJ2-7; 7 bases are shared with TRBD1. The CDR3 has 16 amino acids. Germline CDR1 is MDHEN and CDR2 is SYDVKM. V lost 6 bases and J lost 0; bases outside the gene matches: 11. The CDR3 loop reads CASRGGPHVSSYEQYF. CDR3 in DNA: TGTGCCAGCAGAGGGGGCCCTCACGTGAGCTCCTACGAGCAGTACTTC.

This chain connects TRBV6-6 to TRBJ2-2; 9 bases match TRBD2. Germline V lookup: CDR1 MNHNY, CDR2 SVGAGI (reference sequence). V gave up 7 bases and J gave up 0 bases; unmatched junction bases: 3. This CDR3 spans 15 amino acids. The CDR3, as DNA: TGTGCCAGCATCTCTAGCGGGACGAACACCGGGGAGCTGTTTTTT. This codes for CASISSGTNTGELFF.